This T cell receptor (beta chain) was recovered during a study of cytomegalovirus exposure and HLA in healthy donors. The germline V gene has CDR1 SGHRS and CDR2 YFSETQ. This CDR3 comprises 16 residues. V was pared by 0 bases and J by 4 bases, with 5 bases of the junction left unmatched. PCR primers comprised 60 Vbeta and 13 Jbeta primers. Produced via immunoSEQ multiplex PCR; TCRdb's table is partial and in-frame only. The sample shows about 180,000 clones, over 70% of them seen only once. This clonotype originated in a male donor in good health and CMV-seronegative. This chain uses TRBV5-1 with TRBJ2-4, with 9 bases fitting TRBD1. The sample was PBMCs. The CDR3: CASSLELGQGKNIQYF. The CDR3 DNA reads TGCGCCAGCAGCTTGGAATTGGGACAGGGAAAAAACATTCAGTACTTC.